The T cell receptor beta chain described here comes from a study of beta chain features in type 1 diabetes. At the level of the study: Cell yields, gender and age were similar in healthy donors and patients.

Overall study results and limits: TCRB CDR3s were moderately but significantly shorter in Type 1 diabetes patients in all four CD4+ subsets.

All of the isolated RNA was reverse transcribed, so expressed TCRB transcripts were sequenced. Some clones are missing from TCRdb's copy, which holds only in-frame ones; the method was immunoSEQ multiplex PCR. The sample consists of almost 350,000 clones, approximately 9.9% of them appearing once. V lost 3 bases and J 6 bases, leaving 15 bases between the germline ends. The CDR3 contains 14 residues. Germline V CDR1 and CDR2: MNHEY, SVGAGI. A remark on this clone: What it binds is unknown.

Material: central memory CD4+ T cells from blood. The clonotype was recovered from a man aged 25 to 40 with type 1 diabetes. V usage is TRBV6-5 and J usage is TRBJ2-7; the D gene is possibly TRBD1 (6 bases). CDR3: CASSYRQGISEQYF. CDR3 DNA sequence: TGTGCCAGCAGTTATCGGCAGGGGATCAGCGAGCAGTACTTC.